This T cell receptor (beta chain) was obtained from a study of blood T cell repertoires in COVID-19. The wider study: Spain, Italy and the United States supplied samples that represented acute and convalescent COVID-19. Nucleic acid was either cDNA or gDNA, and it came from T cells, B-cell-depleted T cells, or PBMCs.

Original methodology: Researchers report that nucleated cell counts were estimated from reference gene primer amplification. Clones were read by immunoSEQ multiplex PCR, and TCRdb kept only the in-frame ones, dropping some. The V and J calls and clone size come from that table; D and trimming were worked out from the DNA. The sample has 380,000 or so clones; approximately 86% are singletons. Germline V gene lookup returns CDR1 SGHRS and CDR2 YFSETQ. The CDR3 is made up of 15 amino acids. Trimming removed 2 bases at V and 0 bases at J, with 8 bases between. During active infection, Seattle patients enrolled and were then monitored through disease.

Sequencing input: peripheral blood. The genes are TRBV5-1 and TRBJ2-2; the D is unclear. The source is a woman aged 60-75 years with COVID-19, enrolled during active disease. As DNA, the CDR3 is TGCGCCAGCAGCTTTTTAGACTCGAACACCGGGGAGCTGTTTTTT. Its translation: CASSFLDSNTGELFF.